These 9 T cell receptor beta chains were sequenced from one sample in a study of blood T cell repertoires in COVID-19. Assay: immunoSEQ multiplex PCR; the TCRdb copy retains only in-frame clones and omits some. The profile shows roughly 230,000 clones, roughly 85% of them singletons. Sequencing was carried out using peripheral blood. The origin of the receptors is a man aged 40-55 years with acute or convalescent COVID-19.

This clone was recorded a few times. As DNA, the CDR3 is TGTGCCAGCAGTGGCTCAACAGGGCCCTCGGGCTACACCTTC. Translating it yields CASSGSTGPSGYTF. The rearrangement uses TRBV2 and TRBJ1-2, with a tentative D call TRBD1 (6 bases). Trimming removed 4 bases at V and 8 bases at J, with 17 bases between. Germline loops: CDR1 SNHLY, CDR2 FYNNEI. The CDR3 sequence is 14 residues long.

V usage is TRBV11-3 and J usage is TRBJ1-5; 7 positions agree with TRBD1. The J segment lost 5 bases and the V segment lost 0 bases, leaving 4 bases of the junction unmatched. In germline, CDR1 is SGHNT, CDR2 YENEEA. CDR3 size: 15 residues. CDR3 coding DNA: TGTGCCAGCAGCTTAGACGGAACAGGGGATCAGCCCCAGCATTTT. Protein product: CASSLDGTGDQPQHF.

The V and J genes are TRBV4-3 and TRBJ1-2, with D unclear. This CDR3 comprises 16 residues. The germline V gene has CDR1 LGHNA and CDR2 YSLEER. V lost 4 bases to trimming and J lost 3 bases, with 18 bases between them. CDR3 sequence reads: CASSRKVSEYYYGYTF. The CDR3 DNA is TGCGCCAGCAGCCGAAAGGTCTCGGAGTACTACTATGGCTACACCTTC.

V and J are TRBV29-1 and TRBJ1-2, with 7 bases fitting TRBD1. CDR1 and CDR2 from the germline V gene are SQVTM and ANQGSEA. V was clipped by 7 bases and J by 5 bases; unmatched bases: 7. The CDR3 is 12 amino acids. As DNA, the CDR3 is TGCAGCGGATGGACAGGCTGGTATGGCTACACCTTC. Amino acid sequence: CSGWTGWYGYTF.

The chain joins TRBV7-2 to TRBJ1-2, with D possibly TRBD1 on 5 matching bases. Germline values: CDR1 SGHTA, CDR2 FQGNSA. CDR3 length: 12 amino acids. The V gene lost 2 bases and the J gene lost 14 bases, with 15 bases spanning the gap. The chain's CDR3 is CASSLSRQGCTF. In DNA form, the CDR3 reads TGTGCCAGCAGCTTATCTAGGCAGGGCTGTACCTTC.

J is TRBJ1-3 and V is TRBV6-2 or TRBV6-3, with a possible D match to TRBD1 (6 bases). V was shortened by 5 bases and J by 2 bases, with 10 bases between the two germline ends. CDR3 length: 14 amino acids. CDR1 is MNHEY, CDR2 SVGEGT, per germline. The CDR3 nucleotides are TGTGCCAGCAGTGACGGGACACCTGGAAACACCATATATTTT. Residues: CASSDGTPGNTIYF.

The chain's CDR3 is CASSFQGSYGYTF. CDR3 in DNA: TGTGCCAGCAGCTTCCAGGGGAGCTATGGCTACACCTTC. V and J are TRBV7-2 and TRBJ1-2, with D maybe TRBD1 (6 bases). Trimming took 3 bases from V and 4 from J, leaving 9 bases between them. Germline V gene data show CDR1 as SGHTA and CDR2 as FQGNSA. This CDR3 contains 13 residues.

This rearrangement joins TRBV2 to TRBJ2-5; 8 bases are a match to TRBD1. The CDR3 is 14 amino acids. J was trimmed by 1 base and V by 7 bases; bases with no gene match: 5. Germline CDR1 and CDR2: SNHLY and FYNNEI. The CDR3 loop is CASIKTGGQETQYF. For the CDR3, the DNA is TGTGCCAGCATTAAAACAGGGGGCCAAGAGACCCAGTACTTC.

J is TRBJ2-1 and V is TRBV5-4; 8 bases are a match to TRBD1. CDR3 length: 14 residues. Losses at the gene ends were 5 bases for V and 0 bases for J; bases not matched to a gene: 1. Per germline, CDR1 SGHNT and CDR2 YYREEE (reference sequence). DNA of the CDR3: TGTGCCAGCAGAGGACAGGGCTCCTACAATGAGCAGTTCTTC. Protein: CASRGQGSYNEQFF.